This TCR beta chain was found in a study of post-analysis software for immune sequencing data. Whole-study results and caveats: Patients carried roughly 5 TRBV segments more frequently than controls did, and TRBV5-6, TRBV5-1 and TRBV20-1 were among them.

Prepared libraries of TCR beta cDNA carried unique molecular identifiers. Each CDR3 protein is one row after TCRdb ran MiXCR on the PCR reads. The data show 550,000 to 700,000 distinct CDR3 sequences, roughly 45% seen once. The V gene's germline CDR1 is ENHRY and CDR2 SYGVKD. The CDR3 is 13 residues long. Trimming removed 8 bases from V and 2 bases from J, with 12 bases in between. On this clonotype itself: Its antigen is unknown.

This sequence originates from a girl under 18 with multiple sclerosis. V gene TRBV10-3 combines with J gene TRBJ1-2; no definite D call. Sequences were obtained from blood. CDR3 in amino acids: CAISPASNYGYTF. The CDR3 nucleotides are TGTGCCATCTCTCCGGCTTCCAACTATGGCTACACCTTC.